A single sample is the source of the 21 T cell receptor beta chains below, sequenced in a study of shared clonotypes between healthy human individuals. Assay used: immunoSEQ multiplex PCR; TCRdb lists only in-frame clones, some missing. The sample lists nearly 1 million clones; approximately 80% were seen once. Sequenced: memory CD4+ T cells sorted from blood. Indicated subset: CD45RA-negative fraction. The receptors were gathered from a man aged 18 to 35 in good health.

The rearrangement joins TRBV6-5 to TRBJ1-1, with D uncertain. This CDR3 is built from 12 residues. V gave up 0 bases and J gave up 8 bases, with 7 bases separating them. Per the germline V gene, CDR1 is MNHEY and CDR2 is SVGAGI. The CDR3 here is CASSYSGSEAFF. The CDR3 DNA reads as TGTGCCAGCAGTTACTCAGGCAGCGAAGCTTTCTTT.

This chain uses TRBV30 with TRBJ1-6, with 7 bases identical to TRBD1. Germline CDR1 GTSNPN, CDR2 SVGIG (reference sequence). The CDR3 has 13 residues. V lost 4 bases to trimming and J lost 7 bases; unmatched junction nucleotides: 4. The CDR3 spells CAWTGQQNSPLHF. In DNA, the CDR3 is TGTGCCTGGACGGGACAGCAAAATTCACCCCTCCACTTT.

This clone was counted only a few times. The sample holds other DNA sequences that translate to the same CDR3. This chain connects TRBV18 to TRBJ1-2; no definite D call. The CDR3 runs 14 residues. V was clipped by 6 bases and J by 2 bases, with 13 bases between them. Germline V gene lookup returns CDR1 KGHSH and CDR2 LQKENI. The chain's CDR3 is CASSPPAGNYGYTF. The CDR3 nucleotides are TGTGCCAGCTCTCCGCCGGCCGGGAACTATGGCTACACCTTC.

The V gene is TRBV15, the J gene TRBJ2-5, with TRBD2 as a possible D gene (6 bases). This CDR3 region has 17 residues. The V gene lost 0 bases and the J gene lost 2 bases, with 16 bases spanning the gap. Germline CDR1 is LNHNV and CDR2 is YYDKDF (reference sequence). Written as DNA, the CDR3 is TGTGCCACCAGCAGAGATGGAGGATGGGGGGAACAAGAGACCCAGTACTTC. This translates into CATSRDGGWGEQETQYF.

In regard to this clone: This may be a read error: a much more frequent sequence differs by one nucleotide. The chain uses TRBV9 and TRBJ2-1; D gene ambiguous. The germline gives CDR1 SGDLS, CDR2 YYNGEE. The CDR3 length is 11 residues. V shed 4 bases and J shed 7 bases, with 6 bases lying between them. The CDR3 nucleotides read TGTGCCAGCAGCTTCCAGAATGAGCAGTTCTTC. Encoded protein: CASSFQNEQFF.

CDR3 protein: CASSWDGHTEAFF. In DNA form, the CDR3 reads TGTGCCAGCAGTTGGGACGGGCACACTGAAGCTTTCTTT. The chain carries TRBV6-6 and TRBJ1-1, with D perhaps TRBD1 (5 bases). The V gene's germline CDR1 is MNHNY and CDR2 SVGAGI (reference sequence). The CDR3 totals 13 residues. The V end lost 4 bases, the J end lost 3 bases, and 9 bases lay between the germline ends.

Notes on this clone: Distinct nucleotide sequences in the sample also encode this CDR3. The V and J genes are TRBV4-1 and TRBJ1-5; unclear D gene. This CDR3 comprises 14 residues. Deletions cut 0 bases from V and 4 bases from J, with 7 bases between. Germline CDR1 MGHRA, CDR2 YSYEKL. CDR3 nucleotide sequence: TGCGCCAGCAGCCAAGATGGCAGAAATCAGCCCCAGCATTTT. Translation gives CASSQDGRNQPQHF.

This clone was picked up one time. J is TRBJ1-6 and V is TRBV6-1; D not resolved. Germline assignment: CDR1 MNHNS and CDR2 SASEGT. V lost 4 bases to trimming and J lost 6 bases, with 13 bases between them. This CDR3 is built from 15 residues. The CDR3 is CASSVGRSLNSPLHF. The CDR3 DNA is TGTGCCAGCAGTGTTGGACGGAGCCTTAATTCACCCCTCCACTTT.

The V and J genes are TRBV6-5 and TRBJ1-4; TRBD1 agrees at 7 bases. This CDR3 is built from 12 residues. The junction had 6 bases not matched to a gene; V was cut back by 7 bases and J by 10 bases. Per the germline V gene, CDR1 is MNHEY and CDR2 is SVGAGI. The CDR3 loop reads CASTRGNGKLFF. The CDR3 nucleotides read TGTGCCAGCACCAGGGGGAACGGAAAACTGTTTTTT.

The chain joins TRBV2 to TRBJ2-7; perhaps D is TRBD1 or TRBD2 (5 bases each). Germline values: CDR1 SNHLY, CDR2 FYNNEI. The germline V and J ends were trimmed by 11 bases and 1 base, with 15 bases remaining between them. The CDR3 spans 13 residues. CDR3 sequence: CAGTASLSYEQYF. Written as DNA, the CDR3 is TGTGCCGGGACGGCTAGCCTTTCCTACGAGCAGTACTTC.

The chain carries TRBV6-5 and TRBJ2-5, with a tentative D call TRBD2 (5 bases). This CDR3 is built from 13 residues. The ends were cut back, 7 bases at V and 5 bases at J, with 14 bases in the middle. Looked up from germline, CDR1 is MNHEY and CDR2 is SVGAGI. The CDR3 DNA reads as TGTGCCAGCACCCCGCGAGGGAAGGAGACCCAGTACTTC. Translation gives CASTPRGKETQYF.

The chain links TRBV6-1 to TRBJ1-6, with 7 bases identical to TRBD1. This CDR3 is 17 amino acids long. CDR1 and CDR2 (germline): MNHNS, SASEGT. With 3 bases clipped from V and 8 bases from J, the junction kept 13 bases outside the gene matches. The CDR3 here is CASSDLRGQQVDSPLHF. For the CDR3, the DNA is TGTGCCAGCAGTGATCTGAGGGGGCAGCAGGTGGATTCACCCCTCCACTTT.

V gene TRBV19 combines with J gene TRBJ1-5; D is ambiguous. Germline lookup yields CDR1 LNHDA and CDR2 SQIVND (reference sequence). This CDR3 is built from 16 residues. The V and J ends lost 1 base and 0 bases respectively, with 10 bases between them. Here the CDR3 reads CASSIVAAYSNQPQHF. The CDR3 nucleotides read TGTGCCAGTAGTATAGTTGCGGCCTATAGCAATCAGCCCCAGCATTTT.

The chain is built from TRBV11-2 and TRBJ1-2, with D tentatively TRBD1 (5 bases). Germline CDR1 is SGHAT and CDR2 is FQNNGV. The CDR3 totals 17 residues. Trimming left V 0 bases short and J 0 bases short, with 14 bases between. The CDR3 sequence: CASSLDPGRTSNYGYTF. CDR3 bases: TGTGCCAGCAGCTTAGATCCGGGACGGACCTCTAACTATGGCTACACCTTC.

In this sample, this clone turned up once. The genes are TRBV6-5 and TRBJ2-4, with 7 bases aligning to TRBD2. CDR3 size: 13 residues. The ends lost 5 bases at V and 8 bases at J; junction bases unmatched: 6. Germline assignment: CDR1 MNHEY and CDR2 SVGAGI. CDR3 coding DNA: TGTGCCAGCAGTCCCCCTGGGGGGGACATTCAGTACTTC. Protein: CASSPPGGDIQYF.

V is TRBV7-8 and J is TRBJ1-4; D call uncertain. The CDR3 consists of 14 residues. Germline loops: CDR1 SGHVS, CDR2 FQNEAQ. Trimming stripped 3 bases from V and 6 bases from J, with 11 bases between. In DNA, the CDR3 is TGTGCCAGCAGCTTCGGACGGAGGGATGAAAAACTGTTTTTT. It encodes CASSFGRRDEKLFF.

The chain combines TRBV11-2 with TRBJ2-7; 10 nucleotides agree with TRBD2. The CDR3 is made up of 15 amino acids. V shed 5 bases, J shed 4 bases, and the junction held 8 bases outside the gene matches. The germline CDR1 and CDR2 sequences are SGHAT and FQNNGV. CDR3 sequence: CASSPTSGIRYEQYF. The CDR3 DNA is TGTGCCAGCAGCCCCACTAGCGGGATTAGGTACGAGCAGTACTTC.

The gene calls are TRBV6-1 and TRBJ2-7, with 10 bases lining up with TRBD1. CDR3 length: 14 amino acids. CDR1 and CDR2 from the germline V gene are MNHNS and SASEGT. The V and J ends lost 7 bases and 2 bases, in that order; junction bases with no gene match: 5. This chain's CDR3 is CASNVGTGAYEQYF. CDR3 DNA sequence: TGTGCCAGCAACGTAGGGACAGGGGCCTACGAGCAGTACTTC.

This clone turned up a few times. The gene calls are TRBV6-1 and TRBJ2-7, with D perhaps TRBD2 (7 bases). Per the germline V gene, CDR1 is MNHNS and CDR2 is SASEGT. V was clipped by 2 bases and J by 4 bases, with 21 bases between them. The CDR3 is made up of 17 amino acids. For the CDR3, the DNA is TGTGCCAGCAGTGAAAAAGGTGGGGGGGCTTTCAGTTACGAGCAGTACTTC. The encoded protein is CASSEKGGGAFSYEQYF.

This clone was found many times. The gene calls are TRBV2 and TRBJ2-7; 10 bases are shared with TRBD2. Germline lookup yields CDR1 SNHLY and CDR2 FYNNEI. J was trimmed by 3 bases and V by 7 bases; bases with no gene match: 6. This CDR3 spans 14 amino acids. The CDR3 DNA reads TGTGCCAGCACCGGACTAGCGGTTATCTACGAGCAGTACTTC. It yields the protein CASTGLAVIYEQYF.

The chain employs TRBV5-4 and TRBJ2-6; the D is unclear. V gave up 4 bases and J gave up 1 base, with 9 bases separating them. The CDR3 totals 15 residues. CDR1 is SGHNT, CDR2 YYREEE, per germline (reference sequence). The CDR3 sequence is CASSEYSSGANVLTF. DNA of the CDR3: TGTGCCAGCAGCGAATATTCGTCTGGGGCCAACGTCCTGACTTTC.